This is a list of T cell receptor beta chains from one sample in a study of cytomegalovirus exposure and HLA in healthy donors. The protocol was immunoSEQ multiplex PCR, while the TCRdb copy is restricted to in-frame clones and leaves out a portion. This table has tens of thousands of clones, about two thirds appearing once. The sequenced sample consisted of PBMCs. These receptors all come from a woman in her thirties or forties in good health and CMV-seropositive. CDR3s include the opening cysteine and the closing phenylalanine or tryptophan.

v_gene: TRBV15; len: 14; j_gene: TRBJ1-2; CDR3aa: CATSRDLQGDGYTF
v_gene: TRBV5-1; len: 15; j_gene: TRBJ2-3; CDR3aa: CASSPGGGSTDTQYF
v_gene: TRBV7-6; len: 18; j_gene: TRBJ2-2; CDR3aa: CASSLRTGVPRLTGELFF
v_gene: TRBV29-1; len: 13; j_gene: TRBJ2-5; CDR3aa: CSVEHGVQETQYF
v_gene: TRBV5-5; len: 14; j_gene: TRBJ2-1; CDR3aa: CASSFSGAYNEQFF
v_gene: TRBV6-5; len: 14; j_gene: TRBJ1-6; CDR3aa: CASSPGQAVSPLHF
v_gene: TRBV5-6; len: 14; j_gene: TRBJ1-4; CDR3aa: CASSSVTETEKLFF
v_gene: TRBV7-3; len: 13; j_gene: TRBJ2-7; CDR3aa: CASSPTGAYEQYF
v_gene: TRBV5-6; len: 15; j_gene: TRBJ1-6; CDR3aa: CASSLAGRGQSPLHF
v_gene: TRBV5-4; len: 14; j_gene: TRBJ2-2; CDR3aa: CASSQAQNTGELFF
v_gene: TRBV2; len: 15; j_gene: TRBJ2-3; CDR3aa: CASKVDGVFTDTQYF
v_gene: TRBV30; len: 12; j_gene: TRBJ1-2; CDR3aa: CAWSVRMGGYTF
v_gene: TRBV7-3; len: 13; j_gene: TRBJ1-5; CDR3aa: CASSPTGDGPQHF
v_gene: TRBV13; len: 11; j_gene: TRBJ2-3; CDR3aa: CASSKADTQYF
v_gene: TRBV30; len: 13; j_gene: TRBJ1-3; CDR3aa: CAWSVGGENTIYF
v_gene: TRBV5-1; len: 14; j_gene: TRBJ1-2; CDR3aa: CASSNDSPNYGYTF
v_gene: TRBV5-6; len: 16; j_gene: TRBJ1-6; CDR3aa: CASSWGTGIGNSPLHF